This note documents a single TCR beta chain sequence. Its antigen is currently unknown. This entry is derived from a study of T cell responses to AZD1222 COVID-19 vaccine. Clones were sequenced by immunoSEQ multiplex PCR, and TCRdb holds only the in-frame ones, with some missing. The table lists 130,000 to 150,000 clones, about 89% of them singletons. V lost 8 bases and J lost 3, with 10 bases in between. The CDR3 consists of 13 residues. Germline V gene sequence: CDR1 KGHDR, CDR2 SFDVKD. Study-wide results and caveats: The span of vaccine-associated CD4 TCRs extended across spike, with dominance at 160-218 and 743-854. The sample set comprised mostly white British donors with more females, and clonal diversity was possibly underestimated.

V gene TRBV24-1 combines with J gene TRBJ2-1; no clear D gene. The sequencing here drew on peripheral blood, taken on day 0 of AZD1222 vaccination. This TCR was recovered from an adult in good health. The DNA for the CDR3 is TGTGCCACCACCCGACTGGACTACAATGAGCAGTTCTTC. Its protein product is CATTRLDYNEQFF.